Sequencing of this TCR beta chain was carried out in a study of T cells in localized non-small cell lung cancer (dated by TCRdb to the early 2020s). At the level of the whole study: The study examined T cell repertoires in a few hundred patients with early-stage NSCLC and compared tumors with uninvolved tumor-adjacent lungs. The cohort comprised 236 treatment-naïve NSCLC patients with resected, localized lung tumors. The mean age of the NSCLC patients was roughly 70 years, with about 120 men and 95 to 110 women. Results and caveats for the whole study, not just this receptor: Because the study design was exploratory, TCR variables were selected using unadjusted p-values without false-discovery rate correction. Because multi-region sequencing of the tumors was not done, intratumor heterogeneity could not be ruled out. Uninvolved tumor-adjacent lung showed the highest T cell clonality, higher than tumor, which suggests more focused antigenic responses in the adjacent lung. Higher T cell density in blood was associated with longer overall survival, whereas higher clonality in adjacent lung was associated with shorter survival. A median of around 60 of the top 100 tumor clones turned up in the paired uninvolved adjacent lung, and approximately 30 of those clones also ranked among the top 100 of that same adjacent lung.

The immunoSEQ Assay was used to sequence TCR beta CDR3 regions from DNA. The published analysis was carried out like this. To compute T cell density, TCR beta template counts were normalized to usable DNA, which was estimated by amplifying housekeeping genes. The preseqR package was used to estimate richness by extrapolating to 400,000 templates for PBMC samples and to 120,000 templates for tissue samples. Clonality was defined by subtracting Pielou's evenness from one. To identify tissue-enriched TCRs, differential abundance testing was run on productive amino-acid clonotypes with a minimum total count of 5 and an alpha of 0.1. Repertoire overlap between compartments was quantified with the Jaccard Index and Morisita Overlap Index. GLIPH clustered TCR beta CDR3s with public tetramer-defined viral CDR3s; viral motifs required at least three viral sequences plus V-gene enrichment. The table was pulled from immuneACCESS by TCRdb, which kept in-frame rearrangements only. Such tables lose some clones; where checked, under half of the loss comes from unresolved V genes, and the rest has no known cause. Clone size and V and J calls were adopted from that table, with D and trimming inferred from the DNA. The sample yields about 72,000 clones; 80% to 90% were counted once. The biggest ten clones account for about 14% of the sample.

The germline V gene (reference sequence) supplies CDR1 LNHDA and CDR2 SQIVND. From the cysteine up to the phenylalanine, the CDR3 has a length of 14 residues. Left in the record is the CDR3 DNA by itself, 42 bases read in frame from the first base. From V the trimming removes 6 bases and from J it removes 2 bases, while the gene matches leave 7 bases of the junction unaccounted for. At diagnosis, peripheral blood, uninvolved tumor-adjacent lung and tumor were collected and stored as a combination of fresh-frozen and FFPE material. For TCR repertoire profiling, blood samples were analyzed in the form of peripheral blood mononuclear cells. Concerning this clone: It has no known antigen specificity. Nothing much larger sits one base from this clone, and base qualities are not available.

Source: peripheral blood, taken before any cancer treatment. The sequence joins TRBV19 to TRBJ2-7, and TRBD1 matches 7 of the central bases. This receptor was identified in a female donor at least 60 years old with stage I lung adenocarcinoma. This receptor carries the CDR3 CASRKGQQAYEQYF. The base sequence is TGTGCCAGTAGAAAGGGACAGCAAGCCTACGAGCAGTACTTC.